This T cell receptor (beta chain) was captured by sequencing in a study of blood T cell repertoires in COVID-19 (dated by TCRdb to about 2020). For context, the study as a whole: Samples covering the acute and convalescent phases of COVID-19 were provided by collaborators in the United States, Italy and Spain. The dataset comprised deeply sampled blood TCRbeta repertoires from subjects exposed to, actively infected with, or recovered from COVID-19. The sample metadata nearly always contained a de-identified subject ID, COVID-19 status, age in years and sex. The prospective study material was composed of cDNA or gDNA derived from T cells, B-cell-depleted T cells, or PBMCs. The repertoires were released in a freely available public database meant as a resource for research on the immune response to SARS-CoV-2. HLA class I and class II types, where available, came from metadata supplied by the sample provider rather than from assay-based typing. Samples were obtained from the ongoing ImmuneRACE study (first 160 participants) and from 1,000 to 1,500 subjects provided by 6 global collaborators.

Of note for this clone: Its antigen target is currently unknown. There are no base qualities to consult, and no much larger clone falls within one base.

Ends trimmed: V by 3 bases, J by 7 bases; bases unmatched to a gene: 11. The germline V gene (reference sequence) provides CDR1 MNHEY and CDR2 SMNVEV. The CDR3 spans 16 residues, from the cysteine through the phenylalanine. Just the 48-base CDR3 DNA is kept, in frame starting at base 1. Results and caveats for the whole study, not just this receptor: Clinical and demographic metadata were provided uncurated, with the amount varying by source and participant.

Collaborating institutions collected whole blood in K2EDTA tubes following their own protocols. For TCRbeta analysis, collaborator samples were shipped as frozen whole blood, as isolated PBMCs, or as DNA extracted from either sample type. TCRbeta CDR3 regions were amplified from genomic DNA using the immunoSEQ Assay, a bias-controlled multiplex PCR. The study's own analysis went as follows. Within the assay, amplification of reference gene primers was used to estimate how many nucleated cells each sample contained. Sequence reads were collapsed and filtered to measure the absolute abundance of every unique TCRbeta CDR3 rearrangement. Productive Simpson clonality was computed per sample as the square root of Simpson's diversity index over productive rearrangements. The immuneACCESS repertoire file appears here via TCRdb, limited to in-frame rearrangements. These files lack a portion of the clones; in checked studies, under half of the deficit traces to unresolved V genes, and the cause of the others is not known. Clonal size and the V and J genes are those of that table, whereas D and trimming came from the DNA. The sample data list around 150,000 clones, and approximately 88% of these were observed just once. Jointly, the top ten make up roughly a tenth of the sample.

This TCR came from a man aged 55 to 70 with active or convalescent COVID-19. Recombination connected TRBV27 to TRBJ1-4; 7 bases in between match TRBD1. Source material: peripheral blood. The CDR3 reads as follows: CASSLVMTGKAEKLFF. The DNA sequence is given as TGTGCCAGCAGTTTGGTTATGACAGGGAAGGCTGAAAAACTGTTTTTT.